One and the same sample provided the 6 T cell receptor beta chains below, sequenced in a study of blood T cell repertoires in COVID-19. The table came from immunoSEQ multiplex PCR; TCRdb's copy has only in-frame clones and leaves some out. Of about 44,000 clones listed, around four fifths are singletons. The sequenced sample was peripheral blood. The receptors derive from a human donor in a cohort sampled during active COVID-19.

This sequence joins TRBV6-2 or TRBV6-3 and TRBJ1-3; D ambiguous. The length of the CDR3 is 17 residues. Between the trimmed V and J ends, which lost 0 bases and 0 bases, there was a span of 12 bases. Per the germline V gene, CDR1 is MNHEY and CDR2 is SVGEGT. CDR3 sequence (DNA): TGTGCCAGCAGTTACTCGTCCAGGCTCTTCTCTGGAAACACCATATATTTT. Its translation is CASSYSSRLFSGNTIYF.

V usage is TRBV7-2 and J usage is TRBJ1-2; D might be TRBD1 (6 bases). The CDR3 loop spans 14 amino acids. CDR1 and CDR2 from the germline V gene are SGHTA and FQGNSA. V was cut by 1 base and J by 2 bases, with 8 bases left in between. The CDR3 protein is CASSLEGDNYGYTF. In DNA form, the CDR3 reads TGTGCCAGCAGCTTAGAGGGGGACAACTATGGCTACACCTTC.

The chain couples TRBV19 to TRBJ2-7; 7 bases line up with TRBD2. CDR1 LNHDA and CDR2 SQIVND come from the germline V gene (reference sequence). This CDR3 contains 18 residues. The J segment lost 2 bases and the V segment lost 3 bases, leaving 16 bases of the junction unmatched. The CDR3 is CASSIDSGGFPHTYEQYF. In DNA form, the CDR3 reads TGTGCCAGTAGTATTGATTCGGGGGGATTTCCCCACACCTACGAGCAGTACTTC.

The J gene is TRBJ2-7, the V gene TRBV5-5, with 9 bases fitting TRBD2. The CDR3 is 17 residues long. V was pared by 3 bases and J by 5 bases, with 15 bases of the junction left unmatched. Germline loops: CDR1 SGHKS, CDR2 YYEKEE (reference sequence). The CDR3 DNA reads TGTGCCAGCAGCTGGCAGCTAGCGGGGAGCCGGGCGCACGAGCAGTACGTC. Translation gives CASSWQLAGSRAHEQYV.

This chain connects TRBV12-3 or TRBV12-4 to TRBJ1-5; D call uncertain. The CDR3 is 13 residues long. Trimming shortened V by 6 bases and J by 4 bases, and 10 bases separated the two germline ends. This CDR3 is CASRKTENQPQHF. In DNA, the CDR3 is TGTGCCAGCAGAAAAACAGAGAATCAGCCCCAGCATTTT.

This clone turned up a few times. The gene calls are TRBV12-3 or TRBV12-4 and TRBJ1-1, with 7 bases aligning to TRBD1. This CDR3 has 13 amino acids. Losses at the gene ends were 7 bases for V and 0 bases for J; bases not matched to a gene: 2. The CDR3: CASTGQMNTEAFF. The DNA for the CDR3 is TGTGCCAGCACGGGACAGATGAACACTGAAGCTTTCTTT.